This T cell receptor beta chain was obtained from a study of OX40 agonist ivuxolimab in advanced cancers. Study-level information: Patients received intravenous ivuxolimab every 2 weeks at 0.01 to 10 mg/kg. Enrolled patients in dose escalation had cancers that were hepatocellular carcinoma, melanoma, renal cell or head and neck cancer. Findings and limits, study-wide: Researchers did not determine the expanded peripheral T cells' antigen specificity. By week 6 at 0.1 to 3.0 mg/kg, blood CD4+ and CD8+ T cells had expanded clonally.

TCRdb keeps only in-frame clones here, not all; method: immunoSEQ multiplex PCR. The sample lists more than 85,000 clones, 89% occurring once. About this clone: Antigen specificity is unknown.

Germline loops: CDR1 SGDLS, CDR2 YYNGEE. The CDR3 has 15 residues. Trimming removed 4 bases from V and 1 base from J, with 14 bases in between. This TCR was sampled from an adult with an advanced solid tumor such as melanoma, head and neck, liver or kidney cancer. Source: CD4+ or CD8+ T cells sorted from blood, taken in a trial of the OX40 agonist ivuxolimab. The rearrangement uses TRBV9 and TRBJ1-2, with D possibly being TRBD1 (5 bases). The CDR3 reads CASSSFRDLNYGYTF. CDR3 nucleotide sequence: TGTGCCAGCAGCAGTTTCCGGGACCTTAACTATGGCTACACCTTC.